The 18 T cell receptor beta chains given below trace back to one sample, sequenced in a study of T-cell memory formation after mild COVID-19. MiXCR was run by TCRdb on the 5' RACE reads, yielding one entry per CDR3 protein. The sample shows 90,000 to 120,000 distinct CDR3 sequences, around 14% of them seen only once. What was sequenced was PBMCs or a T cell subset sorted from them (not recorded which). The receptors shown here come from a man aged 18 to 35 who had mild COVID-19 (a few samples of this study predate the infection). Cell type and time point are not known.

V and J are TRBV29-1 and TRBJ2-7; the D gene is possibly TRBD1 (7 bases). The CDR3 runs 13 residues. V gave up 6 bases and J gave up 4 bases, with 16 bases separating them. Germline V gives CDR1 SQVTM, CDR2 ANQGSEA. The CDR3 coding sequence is TGCAGCGTCGCAGACAGGGAGGTTTACGAGCAGTACTTC. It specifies CSVADREVYEQYF.

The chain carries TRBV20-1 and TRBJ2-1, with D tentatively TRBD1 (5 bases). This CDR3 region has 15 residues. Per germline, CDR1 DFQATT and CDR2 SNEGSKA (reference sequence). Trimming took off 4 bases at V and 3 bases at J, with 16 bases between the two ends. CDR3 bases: TGCAGTGCTACGCAGGGAAAAGGGCTCTACAATGAGCAGTTCTTC. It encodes CSATQGKGLYNEQFF.

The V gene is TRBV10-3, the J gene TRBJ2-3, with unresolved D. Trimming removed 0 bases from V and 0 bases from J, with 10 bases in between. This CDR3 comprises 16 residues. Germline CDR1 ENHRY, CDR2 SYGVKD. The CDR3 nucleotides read TGTGCCATCAGTGAGTCATCAACCCTAAGCACAGATACGCAGTATTTT. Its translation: CAISESSTLSTDTQYF.

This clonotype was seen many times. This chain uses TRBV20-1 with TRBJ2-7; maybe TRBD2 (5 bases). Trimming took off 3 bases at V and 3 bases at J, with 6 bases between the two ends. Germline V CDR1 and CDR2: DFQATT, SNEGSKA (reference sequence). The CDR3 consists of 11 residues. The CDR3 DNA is TGCAGTGCTAGTCGGGACTACGAGCAGTACGTC. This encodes CSASRDYEQYV.

CDR3 region: CASSREPDSYNSPLHF. CDR3 DNA: TGTGCCAGCAGTCGTGAACCGGACTCCTATAATTCACCCCTCCACTTT. V usage is TRBV7-2 and J usage is TRBJ1-6, with D uncertain. V was clipped by 6 bases and J by 0 bases, with 12 bases between them. CDR3 length equals 16 residues. Germline V CDR1 and CDR2: SGHTA, FQGNSA.

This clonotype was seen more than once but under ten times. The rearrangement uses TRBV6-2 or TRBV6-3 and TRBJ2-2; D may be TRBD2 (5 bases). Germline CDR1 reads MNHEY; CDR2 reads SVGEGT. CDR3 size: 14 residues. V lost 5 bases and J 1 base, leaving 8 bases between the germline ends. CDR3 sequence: CASSKRQNTGELFF. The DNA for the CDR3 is TGTGCCAGCAGTAAGCGGCAGAACACCGGGGAGCTGTTTTTT.

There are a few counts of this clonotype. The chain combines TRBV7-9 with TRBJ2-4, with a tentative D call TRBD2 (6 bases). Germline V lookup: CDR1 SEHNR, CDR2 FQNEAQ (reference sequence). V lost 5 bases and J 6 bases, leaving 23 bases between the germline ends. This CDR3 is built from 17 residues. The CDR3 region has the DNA TGTGCCAGCAGCCCACCCTACGCCGGACGGGGAGGAAACATTCAGTACTTC. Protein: CASSPPYAGRGGNIQYF.

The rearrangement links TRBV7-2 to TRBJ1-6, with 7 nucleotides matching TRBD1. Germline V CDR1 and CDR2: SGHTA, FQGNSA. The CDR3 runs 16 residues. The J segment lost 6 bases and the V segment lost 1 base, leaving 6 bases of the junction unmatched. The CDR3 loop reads CASSLGQGVFNSPLHF. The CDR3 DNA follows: TGTGCCAGCAGCTTAGGCCAGGGGGTCTTTAATTCACCCCTCCACTTT.

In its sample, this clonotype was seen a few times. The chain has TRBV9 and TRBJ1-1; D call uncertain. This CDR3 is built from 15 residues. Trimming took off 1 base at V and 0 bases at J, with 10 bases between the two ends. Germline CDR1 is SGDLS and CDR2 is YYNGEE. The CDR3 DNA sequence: TGTGCCAGCAGCGTAAGTCCCGGGATGAACACTGAAGCTTTCTTT. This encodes CASSVSPGMNTEAFF. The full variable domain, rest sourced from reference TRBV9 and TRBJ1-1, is DSGVTQTPKHLITATGQRVTLRCSPRSGDLSVYWYQQSLDQGLQFLIQYYNGEERAKGNILERFSAQQFPDLHSELNLSSLELGDSALYFCASSVSPGMNTEAFFGQGTRLTVV.

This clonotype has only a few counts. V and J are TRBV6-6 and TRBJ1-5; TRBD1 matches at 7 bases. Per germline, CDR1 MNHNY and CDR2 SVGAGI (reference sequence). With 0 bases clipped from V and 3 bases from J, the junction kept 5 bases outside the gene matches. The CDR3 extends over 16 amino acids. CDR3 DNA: TGTGCCAGCAGTTACTCGAGACAGGGCCCCAATCAGCCCCAGCATTTT. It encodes CASSYSRQGPNQPQHF.

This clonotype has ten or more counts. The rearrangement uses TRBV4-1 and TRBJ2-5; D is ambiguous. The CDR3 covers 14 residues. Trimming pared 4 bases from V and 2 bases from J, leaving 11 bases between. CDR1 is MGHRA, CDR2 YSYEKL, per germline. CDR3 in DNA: TGCGCCAGCAGCCCCGAGTGGGAACAAGAGACCCAGTACTTC. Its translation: CASSPEWEQETQYF.

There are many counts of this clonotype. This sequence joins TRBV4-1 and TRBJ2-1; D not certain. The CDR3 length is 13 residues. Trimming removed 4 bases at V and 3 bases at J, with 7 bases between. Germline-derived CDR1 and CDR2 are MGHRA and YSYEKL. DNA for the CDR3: TGCGCCAGCAGCCTAGAGGACTACAATGAGCAGTTCTTC. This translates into CASSLEDYNEQFF.

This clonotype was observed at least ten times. The DNA for the CDR3 is TGTGCCAGCAGTAGGGGGGCCGAGCAGTACGTC. Translating it yields CASSRGAEQYV. This chain joins TRBV12-3 or TRBV12-4 and TRBJ2-7, with D perhaps given as TRBD1 or TRBD2 (6 bases each). This CDR3 is 11 amino acids long. Trimming took off 5 bases at V and 6 bases at J, with 8 bases between the two ends.

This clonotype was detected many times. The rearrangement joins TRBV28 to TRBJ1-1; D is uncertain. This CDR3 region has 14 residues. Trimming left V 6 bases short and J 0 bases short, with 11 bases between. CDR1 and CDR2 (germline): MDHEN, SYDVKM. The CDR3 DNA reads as TGTGCCAGCAGAAACGACCGAATGAACACTGAAGCTTTCTTT. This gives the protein CASRNDRMNTEAFF.

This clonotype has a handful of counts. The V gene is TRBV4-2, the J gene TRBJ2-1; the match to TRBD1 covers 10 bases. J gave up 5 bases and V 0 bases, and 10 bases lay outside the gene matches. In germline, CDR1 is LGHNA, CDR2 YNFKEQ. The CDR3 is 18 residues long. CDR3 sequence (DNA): TGTGCCAGCAGCCAAGATCCAGCGACAGGGGGCTACGACAATGAGCAGTTCTTC. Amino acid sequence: CASSQDPATGGYDNEQFF.

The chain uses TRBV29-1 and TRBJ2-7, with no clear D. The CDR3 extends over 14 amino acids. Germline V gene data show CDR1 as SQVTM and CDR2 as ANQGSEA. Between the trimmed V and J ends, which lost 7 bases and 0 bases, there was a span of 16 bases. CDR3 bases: TGCAGCGCCAGAACTGGTTTAAGCTCCTACGAGCAGTACTTC. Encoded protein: CSARTGLSSYEQYF.

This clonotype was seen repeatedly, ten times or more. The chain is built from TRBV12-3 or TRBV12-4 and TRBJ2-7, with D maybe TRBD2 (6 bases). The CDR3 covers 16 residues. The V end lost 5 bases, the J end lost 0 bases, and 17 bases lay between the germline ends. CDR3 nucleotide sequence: TGTGCCAGCAGTCTTGGGGGGAGTCAAATCTCCTACGAGCAGTACTTC. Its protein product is CASSLGGSQISYEQYF.

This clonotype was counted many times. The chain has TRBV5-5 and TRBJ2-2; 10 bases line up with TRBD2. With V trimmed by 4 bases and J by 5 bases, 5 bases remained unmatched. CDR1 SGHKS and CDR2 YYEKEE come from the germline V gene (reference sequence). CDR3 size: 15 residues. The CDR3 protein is CASSPGTSETGELFF. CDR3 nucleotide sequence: TGTGCCAGCAGCCCGGGGACTAGCGAGACCGGGGAGCTGTTTTTT.